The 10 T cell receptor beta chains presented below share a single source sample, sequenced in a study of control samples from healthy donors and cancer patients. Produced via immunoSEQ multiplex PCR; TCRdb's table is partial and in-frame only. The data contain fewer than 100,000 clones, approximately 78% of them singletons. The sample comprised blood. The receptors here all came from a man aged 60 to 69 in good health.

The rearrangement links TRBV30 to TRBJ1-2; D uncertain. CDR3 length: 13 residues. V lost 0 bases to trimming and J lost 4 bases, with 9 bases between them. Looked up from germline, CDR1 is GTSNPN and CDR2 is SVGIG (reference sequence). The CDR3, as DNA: TGTGCCTGGAGTGTGAGGGAAGGCTATGGCTACACCTTC. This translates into CAWSVREGYGYTF.

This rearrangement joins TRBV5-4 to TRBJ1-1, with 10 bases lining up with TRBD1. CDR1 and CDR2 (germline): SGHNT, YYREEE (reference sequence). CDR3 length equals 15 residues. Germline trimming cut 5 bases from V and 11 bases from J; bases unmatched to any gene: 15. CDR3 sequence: CASRRRDRGYHGAFF. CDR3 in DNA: TGTGCCAGCAGACGCCGGGACAGGGGTTATCATGGGGCTTTCTTT.

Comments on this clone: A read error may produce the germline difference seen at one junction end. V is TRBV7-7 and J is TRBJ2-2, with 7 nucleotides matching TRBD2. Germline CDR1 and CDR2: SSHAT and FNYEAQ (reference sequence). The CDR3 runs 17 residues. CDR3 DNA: TGTGCTAGCAGCCCGAGGTCGAGCGGGGCGAACACCGGGGAGCTGTTTTTT. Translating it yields CASSPRSSGANTGELFF.

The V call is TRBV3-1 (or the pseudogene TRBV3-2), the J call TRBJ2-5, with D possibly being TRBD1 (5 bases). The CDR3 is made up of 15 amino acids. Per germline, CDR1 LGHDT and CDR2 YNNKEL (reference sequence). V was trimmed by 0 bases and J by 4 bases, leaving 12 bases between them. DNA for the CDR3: TGTGCCAGCAGCCAAGATGGGGCTCAGGGAGAGACCCAGTACTTC. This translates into CASSQDGAQGETQYF.

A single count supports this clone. The CDR3 DNA follows: TGTGCCTGGAGTGTACGACAGGAGAACACCGGGGAGCTGTTTTTT. Translation gives CAWSVRQENTGELFF. The chain couples TRBV30 to TRBJ2-2; possibly TRBD1 for D (6 bases). CDR3 size: 15 residues. The germline V gene encodes CDR1 GTSNPN and CDR2 SVGIG (reference sequence). Trimming stripped 0 bases from V and 1 base from J, with 9 bases between.

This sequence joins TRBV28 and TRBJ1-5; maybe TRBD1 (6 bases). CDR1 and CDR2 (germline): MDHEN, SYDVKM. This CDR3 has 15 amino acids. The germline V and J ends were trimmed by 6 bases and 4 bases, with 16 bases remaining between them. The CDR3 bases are TGTGCCAGCAGGCAGGATAACAGGGCAAATCAGCCCCAGCATTTT. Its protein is CASRQDNRANQPQHF.

CDR3 bases: TGCGCCAGCAGCCCGGGACAGGGGACTGGGGCCAACGTCCTGACTTTC. This codes for CASSPGQGTGANVLTF. This chain joins TRBV5-1 and TRBJ2-6; the match to TRBD1 covers 10 bases. Trimming at V came to 4 bases and at J to 2 bases, leaving 3 bases not matched to a gene. This CDR3 is 16 amino acids long. Germline-derived CDR1 and CDR2 are SGHRS and YFSETQ.

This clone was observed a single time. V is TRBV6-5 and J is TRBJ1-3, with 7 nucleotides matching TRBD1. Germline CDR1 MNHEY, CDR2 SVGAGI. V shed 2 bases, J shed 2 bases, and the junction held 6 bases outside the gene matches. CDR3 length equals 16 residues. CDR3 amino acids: CASSYDRTGAGNTIYF. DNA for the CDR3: TGTGCCAGCAGTTACGATAGGACAGGAGCTGGAAACACCATATATTTT.

CDR3 region: CASSQDLWGMGTDTQYF. CDR3 nucleotides: TGTGCCAGCAGCCAAGATTTGTGGGGGATGGGCACAGATACGCAGTATTTT. The V gene is TRBV14, the J gene TRBJ2-3; D may correspond to TRBD1 or TRBD2 (5 bases each). V lost 0 bases and J lost 1, with 14 bases in between. CDR1 is SGHDN, CDR2 FVKESK, per germline. CDR3 size: 17 residues.

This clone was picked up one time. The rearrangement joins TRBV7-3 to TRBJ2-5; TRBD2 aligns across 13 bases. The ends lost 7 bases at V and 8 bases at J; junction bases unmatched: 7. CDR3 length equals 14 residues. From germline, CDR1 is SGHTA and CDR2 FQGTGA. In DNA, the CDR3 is TGTGCCAGCACCTTTACTAGCGGGGGGGGAACCCAGTACTTC. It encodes CASTFTSGGGTQYF.